This TCR beta chain was sequenced for a study of blood T cell repertoires in COVID-19. Study-level information: The analysed material was cDNA or gDNA that came from T cells, B-cell-depleted T cells, or PBMCs.

Measured with immunoSEQ multiplex PCR; TCRdb has only the in-frame clones, and not every one. Here the sample spans 35,000 to 40,000 clones, about 80% being singletons. Trimming took off 7 bases at V and 2 bases at J, with 17 bases between the two ends. The CDR3 sequence is 15 residues long. From germline, CDR1 is SGHRS and CDR2 YFSETQ. This TCR derives from a human donor with acute or convalescent COVID-19. The donor label of this sample is uncertain. What was sequenced was peripheral blood. The chain joins TRBV5-1 to TRBJ2-3; perhaps TRBD1 as D (8 bases). DNA for the CDR3: TGCGCCAGCGGCCTAGCGGACAGGGTCACAGATACGCAGTATTTT. This encodes CASGLADRVTDTQYF.